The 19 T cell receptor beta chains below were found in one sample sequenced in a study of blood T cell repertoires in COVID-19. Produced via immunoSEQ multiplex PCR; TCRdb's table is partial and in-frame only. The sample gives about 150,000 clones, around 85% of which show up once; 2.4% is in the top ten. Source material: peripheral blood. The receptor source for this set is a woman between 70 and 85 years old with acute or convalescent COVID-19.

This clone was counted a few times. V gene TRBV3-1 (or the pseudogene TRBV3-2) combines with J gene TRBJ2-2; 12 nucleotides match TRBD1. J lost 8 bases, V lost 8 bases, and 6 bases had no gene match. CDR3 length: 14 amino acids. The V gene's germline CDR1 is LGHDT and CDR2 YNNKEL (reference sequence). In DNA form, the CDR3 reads TGTGCCAGCCGGGGACAGGGGGCTGGTGGGGAGCTGTTTTTT. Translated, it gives CASRGQGAGGELFF.

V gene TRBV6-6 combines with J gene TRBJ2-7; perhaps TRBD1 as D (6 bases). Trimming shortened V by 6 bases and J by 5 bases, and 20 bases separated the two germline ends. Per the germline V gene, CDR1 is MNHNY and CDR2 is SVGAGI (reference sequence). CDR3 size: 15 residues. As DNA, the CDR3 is TGTGCCAGCAGCCATAATGGGACACCCGGGGACGAGCAGTACGTC. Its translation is CASSHNGTPGDEQYV.

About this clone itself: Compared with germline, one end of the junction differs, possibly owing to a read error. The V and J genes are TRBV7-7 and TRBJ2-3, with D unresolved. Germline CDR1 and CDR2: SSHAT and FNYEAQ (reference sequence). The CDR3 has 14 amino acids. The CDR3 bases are TGTGCTAGCAGTTCAACAGAGAAGTCAGATACGCAGTATTTT. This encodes CASSSTEKSDTQYF.

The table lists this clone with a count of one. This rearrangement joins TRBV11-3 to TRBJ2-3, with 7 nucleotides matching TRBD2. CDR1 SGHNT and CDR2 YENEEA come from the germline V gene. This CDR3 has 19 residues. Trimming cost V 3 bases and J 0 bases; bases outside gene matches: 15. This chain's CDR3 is CASSFGPAGPPGSTDTQYF. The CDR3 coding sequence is TGTGCCAGCAGCTTTGGGCCAGCGGGGCCCCCCGGTAGCACAGATACGCAGTATTTT.

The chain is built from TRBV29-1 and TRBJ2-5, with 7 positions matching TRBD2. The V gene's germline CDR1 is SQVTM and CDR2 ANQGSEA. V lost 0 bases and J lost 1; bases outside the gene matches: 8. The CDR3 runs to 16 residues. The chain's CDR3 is CSVEDQMGGGQETQYF. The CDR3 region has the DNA TGCAGCGTTGAAGACCAAATGGGGGGGGGCCAAGAGACCCAGTACTTC.

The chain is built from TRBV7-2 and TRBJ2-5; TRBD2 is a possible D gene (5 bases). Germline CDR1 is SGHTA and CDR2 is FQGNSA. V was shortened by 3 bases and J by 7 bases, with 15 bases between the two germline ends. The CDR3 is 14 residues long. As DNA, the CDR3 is TGTGCCAGCAGCTTCGCTGGCAGCCGGGGGACCCAGTACTTC. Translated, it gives CASSFAGSRGTQYF.

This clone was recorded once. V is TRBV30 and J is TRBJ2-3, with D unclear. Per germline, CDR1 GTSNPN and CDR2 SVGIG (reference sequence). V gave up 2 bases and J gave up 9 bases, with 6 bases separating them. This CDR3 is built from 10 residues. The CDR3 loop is CAWSLSTQYF. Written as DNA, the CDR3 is TGTGCCTGGAGTCTCTCCACGCAGTATTTT.

The CDR3 sequence is CASSQGGPGYTF. The CDR3 nucleotides are TGTGCCAGCAGCCAAGGGGGGCCTGGCTACACCTTC. The chain recombines TRBV3-1 (or the pseudogene TRBV3-2) with TRBJ1-2, with a weak D call TRBD1 (6 bases). The germline CDR1 and CDR2 sequences are LGHDT and YNNKEL (reference sequence). The ends were cut back, 1 base at V and 7 bases at J, with 7 bases in the middle. This CDR3 comprises 12 residues.

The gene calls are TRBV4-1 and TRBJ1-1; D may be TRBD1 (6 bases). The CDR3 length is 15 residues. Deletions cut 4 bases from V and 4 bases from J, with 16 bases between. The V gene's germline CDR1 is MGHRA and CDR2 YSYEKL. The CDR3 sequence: CASSPQQGGTTEAFF. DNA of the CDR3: TGCGCCAGCAGCCCCCAACAGGGTGGGACCACTGAAGCTTTCTTT.

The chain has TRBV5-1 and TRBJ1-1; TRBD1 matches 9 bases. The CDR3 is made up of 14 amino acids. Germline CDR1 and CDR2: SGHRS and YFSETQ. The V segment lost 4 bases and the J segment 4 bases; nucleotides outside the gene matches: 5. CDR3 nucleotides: TGCGCCAGCAGCGGGGACAGGGATTTCACTGAAGCTTTCTTT. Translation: CASSGDRDFTEAFF.

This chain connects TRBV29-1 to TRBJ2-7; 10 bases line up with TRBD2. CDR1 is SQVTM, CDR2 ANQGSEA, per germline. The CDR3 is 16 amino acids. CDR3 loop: CTAAGETSGDSYEQYF. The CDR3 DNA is TGCACCGCGGCGGGAGAAACTAGCGGGGACTCCTACGAGCAGTACTTC.

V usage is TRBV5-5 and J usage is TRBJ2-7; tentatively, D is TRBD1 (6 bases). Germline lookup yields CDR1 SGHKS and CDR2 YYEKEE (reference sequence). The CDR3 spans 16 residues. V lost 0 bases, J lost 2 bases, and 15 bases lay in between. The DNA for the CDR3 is TGTGCCAGCAGCTTGGGGGTCTCGGCAGGGGCCTACGAGCAGTACGTC. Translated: CASSLGVSAGAYEQYV.

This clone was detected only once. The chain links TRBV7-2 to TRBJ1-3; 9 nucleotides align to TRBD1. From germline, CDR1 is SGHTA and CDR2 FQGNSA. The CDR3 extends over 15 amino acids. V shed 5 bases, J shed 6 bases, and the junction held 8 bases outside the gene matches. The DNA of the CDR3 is TGTGCCAGCAGCGCAGCGGACAGGGGAGTAAACACCATATATTTT. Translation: CASSAADRGVNTIYF.

The CDR3 protein is CASSFGGANTDTQYF. In DNA form, the CDR3 reads TGTGCCAGCAGCTTTGGAGGGGCCAACACAGATACGCAGTATTTT. The chain links TRBV5-8 to TRBJ2-3; TRBD2 might be the D (6 bases). This CDR3 has 15 residues. Trimming took 2 bases from V and 2 from J, leaving 12 bases between them. CDR1 is SGHTS and CDR2 is YDEGEE in the germline V gene.

The CDR3 bases are TGTGCCAGCAGCTTAGTTGACGGGGTTATATCAGCCCAGCATTTT. The encoded protein is CASSLVDGVISAQHF. The J gene is TRBJ1-5, the V gene TRBV7-2; D is ambiguous. Between the trimmed V and J ends, which lost 1 base and 11 bases, there was a span of 18 bases. The CDR3 has 15 residues. Germline values: CDR1 SGHTA, CDR2 FQGNSA.

CDR3 sequence reads: CASSPGLSYGYTF. Written as DNA, the CDR3 is TGTGCCAGTAGTCCGGGACTTAGCTATGGCTACACCTTC. The chain combines TRBV19 with TRBJ1-2; a weak D match, TRBD1 (5 bases). This CDR3 comprises 13 residues. The germline V gene encodes CDR1 LNHDA and CDR2 SQIVND (reference sequence). V lost 5 bases and J lost 4, with 11 bases in between.

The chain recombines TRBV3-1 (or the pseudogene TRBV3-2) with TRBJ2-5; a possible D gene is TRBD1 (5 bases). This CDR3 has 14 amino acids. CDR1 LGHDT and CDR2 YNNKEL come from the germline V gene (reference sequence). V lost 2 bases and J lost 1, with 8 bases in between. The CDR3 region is CASSQRQPQETQYF. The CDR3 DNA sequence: TGTGCCAGCAGCCAAAGACAGCCCCAAGAGACCCAGTACTTC.

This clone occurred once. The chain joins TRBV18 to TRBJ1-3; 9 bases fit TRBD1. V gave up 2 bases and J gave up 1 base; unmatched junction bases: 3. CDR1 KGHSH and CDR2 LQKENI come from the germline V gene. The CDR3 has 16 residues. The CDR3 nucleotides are TGTGCCAGCTCACCAGACAGGGGGTTGTCTGGAAACACCATATATTTT. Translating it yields CASSPDRGLSGNTIYF.

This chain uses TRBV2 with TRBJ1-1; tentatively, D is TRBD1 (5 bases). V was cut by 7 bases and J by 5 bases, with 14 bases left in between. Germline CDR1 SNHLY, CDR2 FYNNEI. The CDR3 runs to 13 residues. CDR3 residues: CASILGAGTEAFF. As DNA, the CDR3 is TGTGCCAGCATTTTAGGGGCAGGGACTGAAGCTTTCTTT.